These T cell receptor beta chains were read from a single sample in a study of Tregs in tolerant kidney transplant recipients. This table comes from immunoSEQ multiplex PCR, and its TCRdb copy is limited to in-frame clones, with some not included. The table has some 57,000 clones, about nine tenths seen once; the top ten hold around 15%. The source was CD8+ T cells from blood (PBMCs), collected 24 months after the transplant. Every receptor here comes from a human patient who received a combined kidney and bone marrow transplant. Some T cells may be graft donor cells. Each CDR3 is given with its conserved first and last residue. Fields, in order: D gene, clone size, J gene, V gene, CDR3 protein, CDR3 DNA. A D gene is named only where the DNA matches it firmly. Clone size is shown for a subset of rows, as once, few, many or a class of expanded clone.

D: .
size: .
J: TRBJ1-3
V: TRBV4-2
CDR3: CASSQVPGEVIGNTIYF
DNA: TGTGCCAGCAGCCAAGTCCCGGGGGAGGTAATTGGAAACACCATATATTTT

D: .
size: .
J: TRBJ1-5
V: TRBV9
CDR3: CASSVGSSNQPQHF
DNA: TGTGCCAGCAGCGTAGGGAGTAGCAATCAGCCCCAGCATTTT

D: .
size: .
J: TRBJ2-7
V: TRBV19
CDR3: CASRLGASYEQYF
DNA: TGTGCCAGTAGATTGGGAGCCTCCTACGAGCAGTACTTC

D: .
size: .
J: TRBJ1-6
V: TRBV7-9
CDR3: CASSLASSSYNSPLHF
DNA: TGTGCCAGCAGCTTGGCTTCAAGCTCCTATAATTCACCCCTCCACTTT

D: .
size: .
J: TRBJ2-1
V: TRBV4-1
CDR3: CASSQGSATRSSYNEQFF
DNA: TGCGCCAGCAGCCAAGGTTCTGCCACCCGGAGCTCCTACAATGAGCAGTTCTTC

D: .
size: .
J: TRBJ2-7
V: TRBV28
CDR3: CASSPYYEQYF
DNA: TGTGCCAGCAGCCCTTACTACGAGCAGTACTTC

D: TRBD1
size: once
J: TRBJ1-6
V: TRBV30
CDR3: CAWRSTGQSPLHF
DNA: TGTGCCTGGAGGTCGACAGGGCAATCACCCCTCCACTTT

D: TRBD1
size: .
J: TRBJ2-5
V: TRBV27
CDR3: CASRSGTGGLETQYF
DNA: TGTGCCAGCAGGTCCGGGACAGGGGGCTTAGAGACCCAGTACTTC

D: TRBD2
size: .
J: TRBJ2-1
V: TRBV9
CDR3: CASSGTSGDNEQFF
DNA: TGTGCCAGCAGCGGGACTAGCGGCGACAATGAGCAGTTCTTC

D: TRBD1
size: .
J: TRBJ2-5
V: TRBV7-8
CDR3: CASSFPGTGIVQETQYF
DNA: TGTGCCAGCAGCTTTCCCGGGACAGGGATTGTCCAAGAGACCCAGTACTTC

D: .
size: once
J: TRBJ2-5
V: TRBV6-5
CDR3: CASRRDYQETQYF
DNA: TGTGCCAGCCGCAGGGACTACCAAGAGACCCAGTACTTC

D: .
size: .
J: TRBJ2-2
V: TRBV9
CDR3: CASSVGQLNTGELFF
DNA: TGTGCCAGCAGCGTAGGACAGTTGAACACCGGGGAGCTGTTTTTT

D: TRBD1
size: .
J: TRBJ2-7
V: TRBV6-5
CDR3: CASSDRVHEQYF
DNA: TGTGCCAGCAGCGACAGGGTTCACGAGCAGTACTTC

D: TRBD2
size: .
J: TRBJ2-2
V: TRBV29-1
CDR3: CSVETSGRATGELFF
DNA: TGCAGCGTCGAAACTAGCGGGAGGGCCACAGGGGAGCTGTTTTTT

D: .
size: .
J: TRBJ2-7
V: TRBV7-2
CDR3: CASSLVGTPVNEQYF
DNA: TGTGCCAGCAGCTTAGTGGGGACTCCTGTCAACGAGCAGTACTTC

D: TRBD2
size: .
J: TRBJ2-3
V: TRBV5-1
CDR3: CASTSRASGGASTDTQYF
DNA: TGCGCCAGCACCTCGAGGGCTAGCGGGGGAGCTAGCACAGATACGCAGTATTTT

D: TRBD1
size: few
J: TRBJ2-1
V: TRBV14
CDR3: CASSQIPGQGDNEQFF
DNA: TGTGCCAGCAGCCAAATACCGGGACAGGGTGACAATGAGCAGTTCTTC

D: TRBD1
size: .
J: TRBJ2-1
V: TRBV19
CDR3: CASTTGATNEQFF
DNA: TGTGCCAGTACCACAGGGGCCACCAATGAGCAGTTCTTC

D: TRBD1
size: once
J: TRBJ2-7
V: TRBV7-9
CDR3: CASSLESGTGTYEQYF
DNA: TGTGCCAGCAGCTTAGAATCCGGGACAGGCACCTACGAGCAGTACTTC

D: .
size: .
J: TRBJ1-2
V: TRBV28
CDR3: CASSFPPGGSNYGYTF
DNA: TGTGCCAGCAGTTTCCCCCCGGGGGGCTCTAACTATGGCTACACCTTC

D: TRBD2
size: .
J: TRBJ2-3
V: TRBV13
CDR3: CASSVRLAGLTDTQYF
DNA: TGTGCCAGCAGCGTTAGACTAGCGGGTCTCACAGATACGCAGTATTTT

D: .
size: few
J: TRBJ2-5
V: TRBV5-4
CDR3: CASSLKGGDRAETQYF
DNA: TGTGCCAGCAGCTTGAAAGGGGGGGATCGAGCAGAGACCCAGTACTTC

D: .
size: .
J: TRBJ1-3
V: TRBV7-8
CDR3: CASGLYGSGNTIYF
DNA: TGTGCCAGCGGCTTATACGGGTCTGGAAACACCATATATTTT

D: TRBD2
size: .
J: TRBJ2-3
V: TRBV5-8
CDR3: CASSLFPAGVGTDTQYF
DNA: TGTGCCAGCAGCTTGTTTCCAGCGGGAGTAGGAACAGATACGCAGTATTTT

D: TRBD1
size: .
J: TRBJ2-7
V: TRBV4-1
CDR3: CASSQLPQGTPYEQYF
DNA: TGCGCCAGCAGCCAACTCCCACAGGGGACCCCCTACGAGCAGTACTTC

D: .
size: .
J: TRBJ2-2
V: TRBV9
CDR3: CASSVQAGELFF
DNA: TGTGCCAGCAGCGTACAGGCCGGGGAGCTGTTTTTT

D: .
size: once
J: TRBJ2-7
V: TRBV4-3
CDR3: CASSQEISADEQYF
DNA: TGCGCCAGCAGCCAAGAAATATCCGCGGACGAGCAGTACTTC

D: TRBD2
size: .
J: TRBJ2-1
V: TRBV19
CDR3: CASSMGSGSRSYNEQFF
DNA: TGTGCCAGTAGTATGGGAAGCGGGAGCCGTTCCTACAATGAGCAGTTCTTC